The 11 T cell receptor beta chains below come from one sample, sequenced in a study of OX40 agonist ivuxolimab in advanced cancers. Libraries were prepared by immunoSEQ multiplex PCR; TCRdb keeps only in-frame clonotypes and omits some of them. Among about 88,000 clones, approximately 85% were seen once, and the ten largest hold 3.8%. This specimen was CD4+ or CD8+ T cells sorted from blood, taken in a trial of the OX40 agonist ivuxolimab. All receptors derive from an adult with an advanced solid tumor such as melanoma, head and neck, liver or kidney cancer.

J is TRBJ1-5 and V is TRBV7-9; D possibly corresponds to TRBD1 (6 bases). Germline V CDR1 and CDR2: SEHNR, FQNEAQ (reference sequence). V was shortened by 4 bases and J by 5 bases, with 9 bases between the two germline ends. There are 13 residues in the CDR3. The CDR3 coding sequence is TGTGCCAGCAGCTGGGGGCATGATCAGCCCCAGCATTTT. As protein: CASSWGHDQPQHF.

This clone was observed a single time. The J gene is TRBJ2-5, the V gene TRBV11-2, with 13 bases aligning to TRBD2. Germline-derived CDR1 and CDR2 are SGHAT and FQNNGV. The CDR3 is 16 amino acids. V trimming: 4 bases; J trimming: 2 bases; junction bases outside the gene matches: 4. CDR3 in DNA: TGTGCCAGCAGCTCGGGACTAGCGGGGATTCAAGAGACCCAGTACTTC. Protein sequence: CASSSGLAGIQETQYF.

The CDR3 protein is CAGSKGDGGETQYF. CDR3 DNA: TGTGCCGGCAGCAAAGGGGACGGAGGAGAGACCCAGTACTTC. V usage is TRBV21-1 and J usage is TRBJ2-5. TRBV21-1 is tagged as a pseudogene. This CDR3 is 14 amino acids long.

The chain links TRBV28 to TRBJ2-7; D not resolved. The CDR3 extends over 13 amino acids. V gave up 2 bases and J gave up 5 bases, with 10 bases separating them. The germline V gene has CDR1 MDHEN and CDR2 SYDVKM. DNA for the CDR3: TGTGCCAGCAGTTTAATGAAGCAGGACGAGCAGTACTTC. Translation gives CASSLMKQDEQYF.

The CDR3 sequence: CASSQDIGTGGYEQYF. CDR3 DNA sequence: TGCGCCAGCAGCCAAGACATAGGGACAGGGGGGTACGAGCAGTACTTC. The chain carries TRBV4-3 and TRBJ2-7; 11 nucleotides match TRBD1. CDR1 is LGHNA, CDR2 YSLEER, per germline. Trimming removed 0 bases from V and 4 bases from J; junction bases left unmatched: 5. The CDR3 is 16 residues long.

This clone appeared a few times. The chain recombines TRBV6-1 with TRBJ1-1; D possibly corresponds to TRBD1 (6 bases). V lost 0 bases to trimming and J lost 3 bases, with 14 bases between them. The CDR3 runs 16 residues. Germline V lookup: CDR1 MNHNS, CDR2 SASEGT. This CDR3 is CASSEAGGRADTEAFF. The CDR3 coding sequence is TGTGCCAGCAGTGAAGCGGGGGGCAGGGCTGACACTGAAGCTTTCTTT.

The CDR3 DNA is TGTGCCAGCAGTTCTAGTGGCCAAGAGACCCAGTACTTC. This encodes CASSSSGQETQYF. The genes are TRBV6-5 and TRBJ2-5; D uncertain. CDR3 size: 13 residues. V was trimmed by 4 bases and J by 1 base, leaving 7 bases between them. Looked up from germline, CDR1 is MNHEY and CDR2 is SVGAGI.

The chain recombines TRBV11-2 with TRBJ2-3; D possibly uses TRBD1 or TRBD2 (5 bases each). Germline V lookup: CDR1 SGHAT, CDR2 FQNNGV. Deletions cut 4 bases from V and 2 bases from J, with 7 bases between. CDR3 length equals 13 residues. CDR3 nucleotides: TGTGCCAGCAGCTCGGGGCACACAGATACGCAGTATTTT. Protein: CASSSGHTDTQYF.

This clone was seen just once. The gene calls are TRBV7-2 and TRBJ2-7; D not certain. The CDR3 has 14 residues. Germline CDR1 is SGHTA and CDR2 is FQGNSA. V was pared by 5 bases and J by 2 bases, with 13 bases between. The CDR3 bases are TGTGCCAGCAGCAACCCGGACGTTCCCTACGAGCAGTACTTC. Its protein is CASSNPDVPYEQYF.

The chain joins TRBV2 to TRBJ2-5; D is possibly TRBD1 (5 bases). The V end lost 3 bases, the J end lost 0 bases, and 8 bases lay between the germline ends. This CDR3 spans 14 amino acids. Germline V gene lookup returns CDR1 SNHLY and CDR2 FYNNEI. The DNA for the CDR3 is TGTGCCAGCAGTGACCGACAGAACCAAGAGACCCAGTACTTC. This sequence encodes CASSDRQNQETQYF.

This chain uses TRBV11-1 with TRBJ2-2; D is uncertain. Per the germline V gene, CDR1 is SGHAT and CDR2 is FQDESV (reference sequence). V lost 1 base and J lost 3, with 6 bases in between. This CDR3 is 14 amino acids long. The CDR3 DNA reads TGTGCCAGCAGCTTAGAACAACACACCGGGGAGCTGTTTTTT. Translated: CASSLEQHTGELFF.